This record looks at one T cell receptor (beta chain) sequence and its context. The data were produced by immunoSEQ multiplex PCR, yet TCRdb's version contains in-frame clones alone and is incomplete. The data contain 150,000 to 200,000 clones, around 80% of them singletons. The data derive from a study of blood T cell repertoires in COVID-19. The CDR3 is 15 residues long. Trimming removed 6 bases from V and 4 bases from J, with 17 bases in between. From germline, CDR1 is SGHDT and CDR2 YYEEEE. Sequenced input: PBMCs or T cells enriched from blood (not recorded which). This clonotype was obtained from a woman in her 50s with acute COVID-19. V usage is TRBV5-6 and J usage is TRBJ2-1; D perhaps matches TRBD2 (5 bases). The CDR3 sequence: CASTLGRTAYNEQFF. CDR3 nucleotides: TGTGCCAGCACCCTTGGACGGACTGCTTACAATGAGCAGTTCTTC.